This TCR beta chain was identified during a study of vaccination and CD4 T cells after COVID-19. Overall study results and limits: Nearly all convalescent vaccine-specific clones, 304 of 307, recognized only SARS-CoV-2 spike.

Germline V gene sequence: CDR1 DFQATT, CDR2 SNEGSKA (reference sequence). This CDR3 comprises 14 residues. The germline V and J ends were trimmed by 5 bases and 1 base, with 13 bases remaining between them. The treatment denotes: approximately 10-day PBMC culture with coronavirus spike peptide pools or control peptides (ViraFEST assay). The unexposed donor's CD4+ T cells were collected before the COVID-19 pandemic (2011-2018). Worth noting for this clonotype: The antigen is undetermined.

Researchers used the Oncomine TCR Beta short-read assay to sequence DNA from cultured CD4+ T cells. MiXCR was run by TCRdb on the PCR reads, yielding one entry per CDR3 protein. The sample lists about 2,600 distinct CDR3 sequences; roughly 36% were seen once. The TCR originated in a human donor in good health. The J gene is TRBJ2-3, the V gene TRBV20-1; TRBD2 is a possible D gene (6 bases). The sequenced sample consisted of CD4+ T cells from blood, cultured in vitro. This CDR3 reads CSARTGVGTDTQYF. In nucleotides, the CDR3 is TGCAGTGCTCGGACGGGAGTCGGCACAGATACGCAGTATTTT.